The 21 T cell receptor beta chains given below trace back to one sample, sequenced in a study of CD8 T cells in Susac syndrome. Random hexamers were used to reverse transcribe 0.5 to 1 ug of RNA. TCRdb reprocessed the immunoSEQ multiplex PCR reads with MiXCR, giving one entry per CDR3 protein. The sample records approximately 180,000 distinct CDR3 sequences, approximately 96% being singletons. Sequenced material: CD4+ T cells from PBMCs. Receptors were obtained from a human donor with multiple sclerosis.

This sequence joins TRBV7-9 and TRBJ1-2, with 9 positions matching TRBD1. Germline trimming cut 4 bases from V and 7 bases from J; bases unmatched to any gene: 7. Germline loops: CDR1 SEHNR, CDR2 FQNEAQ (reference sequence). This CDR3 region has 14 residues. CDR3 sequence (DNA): TGTGCCAGCAGCTCCGGACAGGGGCGGAGTGGCTACACCTTC. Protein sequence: CASSSGQGRSGYTF.

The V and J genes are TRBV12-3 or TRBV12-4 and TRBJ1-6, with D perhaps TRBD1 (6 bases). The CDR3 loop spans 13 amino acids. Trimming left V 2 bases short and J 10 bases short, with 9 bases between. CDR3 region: CASSLRGVSPLHF. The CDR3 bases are TGTGCCAGCAGTTTAAGGGGGGTCTCACCCCTCCACTTT.

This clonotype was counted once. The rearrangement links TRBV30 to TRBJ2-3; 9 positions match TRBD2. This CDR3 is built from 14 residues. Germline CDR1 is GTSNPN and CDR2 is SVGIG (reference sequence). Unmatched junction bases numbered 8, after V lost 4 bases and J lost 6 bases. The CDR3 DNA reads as TGTGCCTGGAACTACCAGCGGGGGGCCGATACGCAGTATTTT. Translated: CAWNYQRGADTQYF.

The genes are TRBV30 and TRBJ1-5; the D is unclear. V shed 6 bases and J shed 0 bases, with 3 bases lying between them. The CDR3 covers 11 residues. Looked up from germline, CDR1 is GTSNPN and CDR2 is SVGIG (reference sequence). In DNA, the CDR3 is TGTGCCTGTGGTAGCAATCAGCCCCAGCATTTT. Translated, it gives CACGSNQPQHF.

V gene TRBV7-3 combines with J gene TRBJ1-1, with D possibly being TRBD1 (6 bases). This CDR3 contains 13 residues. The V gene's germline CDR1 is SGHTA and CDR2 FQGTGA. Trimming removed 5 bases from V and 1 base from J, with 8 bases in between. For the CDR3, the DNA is TGTGCCAGCAGCAAAGGGGGGAACACTGAAGCTTTCTTT. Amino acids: CASSKGGNTEAFF.

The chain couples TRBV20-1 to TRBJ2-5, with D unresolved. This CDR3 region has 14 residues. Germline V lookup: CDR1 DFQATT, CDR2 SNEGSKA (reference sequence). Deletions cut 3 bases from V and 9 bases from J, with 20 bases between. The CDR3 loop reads CSASKSLREWAQYF. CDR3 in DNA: TGCAGTGCTAGTAAATCTCTCCGAGAATGGGCCCAGTACTTC.

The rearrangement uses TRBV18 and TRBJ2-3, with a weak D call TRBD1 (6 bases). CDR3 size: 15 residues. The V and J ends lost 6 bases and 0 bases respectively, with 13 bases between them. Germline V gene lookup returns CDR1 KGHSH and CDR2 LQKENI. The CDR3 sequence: CASSSDRSSTDTQYF. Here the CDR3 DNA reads TGTGCCAGCTCGTCGGACAGATCTAGCACAGATACGCAGTATTTT. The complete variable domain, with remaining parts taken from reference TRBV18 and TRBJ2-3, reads NAGVMQNPRHLVRRRGQEARLRCSPMKGHSHVYWYRQLPEEGLKFMVYLQKENIIDESGMPKERFSAEFPKEGPSILRIQQVVRGDSAAYFCASSSDRSSTDTQYFGPGTRLTVL.

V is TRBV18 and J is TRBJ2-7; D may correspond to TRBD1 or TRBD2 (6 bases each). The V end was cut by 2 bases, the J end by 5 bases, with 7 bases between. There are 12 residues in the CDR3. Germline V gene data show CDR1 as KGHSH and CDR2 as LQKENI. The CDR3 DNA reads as TGTGCCAGCTCACCAAGGGGGGACGAGCAGTACTTC. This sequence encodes CASSPRGDEQYF.

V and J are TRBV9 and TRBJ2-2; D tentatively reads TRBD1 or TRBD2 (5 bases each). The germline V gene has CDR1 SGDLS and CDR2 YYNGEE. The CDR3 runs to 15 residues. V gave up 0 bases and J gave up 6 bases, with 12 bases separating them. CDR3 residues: CASSVERGNAGELFF. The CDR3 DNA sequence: TGTGCCAGCAGCGTAGAGAGGGGAAACGCCGGGGAGCTGTTTTTT.

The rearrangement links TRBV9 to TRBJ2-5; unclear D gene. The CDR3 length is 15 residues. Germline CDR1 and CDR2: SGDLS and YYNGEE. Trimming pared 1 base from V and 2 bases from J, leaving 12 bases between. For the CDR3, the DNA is TGTGCCAGCAGCGTAAACCCCGACGGGCAAGAGACCCAGTACTTC. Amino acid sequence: CASSVNPDGQETQYF.

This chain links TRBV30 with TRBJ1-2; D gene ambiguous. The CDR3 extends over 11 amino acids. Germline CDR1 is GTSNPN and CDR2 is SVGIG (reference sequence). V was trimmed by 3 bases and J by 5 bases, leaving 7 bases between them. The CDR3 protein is CAWRGDYGYTF. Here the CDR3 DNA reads TGTGCCTGGAGAGGCGATTATGGCTACACCTTC.

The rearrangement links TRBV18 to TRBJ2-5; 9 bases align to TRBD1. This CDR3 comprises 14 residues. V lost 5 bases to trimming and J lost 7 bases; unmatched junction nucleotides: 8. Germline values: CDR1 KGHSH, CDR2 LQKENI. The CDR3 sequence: CASSSDRGYVTQYF. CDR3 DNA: TGTGCCAGCTCAAGCGACAGGGGGTATGTGACCCAGTACTTC.

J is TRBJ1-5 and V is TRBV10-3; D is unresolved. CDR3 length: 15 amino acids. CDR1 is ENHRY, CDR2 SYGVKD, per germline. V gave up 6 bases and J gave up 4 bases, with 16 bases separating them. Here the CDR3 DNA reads TGTGCCATCAGCGCGGAGGCAGCCACAAATCAGCCCCAGCATTTT. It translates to CAISAEAATNQPQHF.

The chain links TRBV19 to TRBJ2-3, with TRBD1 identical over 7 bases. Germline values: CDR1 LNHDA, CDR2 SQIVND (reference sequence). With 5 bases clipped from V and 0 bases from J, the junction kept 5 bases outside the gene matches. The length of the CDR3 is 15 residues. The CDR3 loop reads CASSVDRASTDTQYF. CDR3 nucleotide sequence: TGTGCCAGTAGTGTCGACAGGGCCAGCACAGATACGCAGTATTTT.

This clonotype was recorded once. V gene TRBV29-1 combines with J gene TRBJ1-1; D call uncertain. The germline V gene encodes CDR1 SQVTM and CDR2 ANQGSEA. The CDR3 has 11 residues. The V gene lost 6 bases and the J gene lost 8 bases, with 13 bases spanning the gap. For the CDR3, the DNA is TGCAGCGTGGTTACGTCCTCAGAAGCTTTCTTT. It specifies CSVVTSSEAFF.

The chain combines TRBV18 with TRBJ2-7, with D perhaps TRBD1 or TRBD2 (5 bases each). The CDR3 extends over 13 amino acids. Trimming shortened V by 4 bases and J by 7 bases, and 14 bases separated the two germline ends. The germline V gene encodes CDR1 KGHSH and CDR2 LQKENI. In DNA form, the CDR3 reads TGTGCCAGCTCACAATCAGGGTGGAGGGAGCAGTACTTC. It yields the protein CASSQSGWREQYF.

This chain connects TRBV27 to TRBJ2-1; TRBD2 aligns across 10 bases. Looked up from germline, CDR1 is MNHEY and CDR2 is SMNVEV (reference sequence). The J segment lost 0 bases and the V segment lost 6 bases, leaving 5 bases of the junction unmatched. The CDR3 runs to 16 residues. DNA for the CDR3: TGTGCCAGCAGCAAGTTAGCGGGGGGCTCCTACAATGAGCAGTTCTTC. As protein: CASSKLAGGSYNEQFF.

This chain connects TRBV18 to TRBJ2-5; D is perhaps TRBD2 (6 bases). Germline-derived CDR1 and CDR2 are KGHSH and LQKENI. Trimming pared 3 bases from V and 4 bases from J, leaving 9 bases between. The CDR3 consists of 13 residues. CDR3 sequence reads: CASSPPGRETQYF. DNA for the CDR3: TGTGCCAGCTCACCCCCCGGGAGAGAGACCCAGTACTTC.

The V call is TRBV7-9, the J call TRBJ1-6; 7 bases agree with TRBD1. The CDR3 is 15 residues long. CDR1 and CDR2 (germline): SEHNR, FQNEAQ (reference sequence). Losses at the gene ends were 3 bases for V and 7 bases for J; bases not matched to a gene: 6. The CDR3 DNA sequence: TGTGCCAGCAGCTTTTCCGGGACAGAAAATTCACCCCTCCACTTT. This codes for CASSFSGTENSPLHF.

The CDR3 nucleotides are TGTGCCAGCAGTGAAGCCGGGGGATACTCTGGAAACACCATATATTTT. Its translation is CASSEAGGYSGNTIYF. The chain couples TRBV2 to TRBJ1-3; D perhaps matches TRBD1 (5 bases). CDR3 length: 16 residues. Germline CDR1 SNHLY, CDR2 FYNNEI. Trimming pared 0 bases from V and 0 bases from J, leaving 9 bases between.

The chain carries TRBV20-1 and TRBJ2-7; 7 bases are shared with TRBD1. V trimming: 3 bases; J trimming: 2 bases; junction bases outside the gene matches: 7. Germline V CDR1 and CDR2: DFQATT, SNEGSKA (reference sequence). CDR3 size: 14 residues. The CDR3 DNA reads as TGCAGTGCTAGGAAGACAGGGATCGCCTACGAGCAGTACTTC. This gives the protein CSARKTGIAYEQYF.